What follows are 13 T cell receptor beta chains derived from one specimen sequenced in a study of T-cell reconstitution after alpha-beta-depleted transplantation in children. Unique molecular identifiers tagged the TCRbeta library. One entry per CDR3 protein, called by TCRdb with MiXCR from the PCR reads. The sample has around 380,000 distinct CDR3 sequences; roughly 10% are singletons. This material consisted of PBMCs from the stem cell graft donor, taken from the stem cell graft. Source of these receptors: a human donor who donated a stem cell graft to a child with acute myeloid leukemia.

This clonotype showed up just a few times. CDR3 residues: CASSLGGLREKLFF. CDR3 bases: TGTGCCAGCAGCTTAGGAGGTTTAAGGGAAAAACTGTTTTTT. The V call is TRBV11-2, the J call TRBJ1-4; D gene ambiguous. Trimming took 1 base from V and 8 from J, leaving 11 bases between them. The CDR3 totals 14 residues. Per germline, CDR1 SGHAT and CDR2 FQNNGV.

The CDR3 coding sequence is TGCAGCGTCGAGGATATCGGGGTAGCCTACGAGCAGTACTTC. This translates into CSVEDIGVAYEQYF. This chain connects TRBV29-1 to TRBJ2-7; maybe TRBD2 (5 bases). V dropped 6 bases and J dropped 2 bases, with 17 bases sitting between them. Germline-derived CDR1 and CDR2 are SQVTM and ANQGSEA. This CDR3 spans 14 amino acids.

J is TRBJ2-5 and V is TRBV27, with D unclear. V was cut by 0 bases and J by 7 bases, with 12 bases left in between. The CDR3 has 14 residues. CDR1 is MNHEY and CDR2 is SMNVEV in the germline V gene (reference sequence). CDR3 nucleotide sequence: TGTGCCAGCAGTTTATCTAAGCCCATCGGGACCCAGTACTTC. This codes for CASSLSKPIGTQYF.

In its sample, this clonotype was seen a few times. CDR3: CASSPALAGGLEQYF. The CDR3, as DNA: TGTGCCAGCAGCCCGGCGTTAGCGGGAGGGCTCGAGCAGTACTTC. The V call is TRBV6-1, the J call TRBJ2-7, with TRBD2 identical over 11 bases. The CDR3 extends over 15 amino acids. Germline CDR1 MNHNS, CDR2 SASEGT. V was pared by 6 bases and J by 6 bases, with 10 bases of the junction left unmatched.

The J gene is TRBJ2-1, the V gene TRBV29-1; perhaps TRBD1 as D (5 bases). V shed 4 bases and J shed 1 base, with 11 bases lying between them. Looked up from germline, CDR1 is SQVTM and CDR2 is ANQGSEA. The CDR3 totals 14 residues. CDR3 sequence (DNA): TGCAGCGTTGGAGGCAGGGTTTCCTACAATGAGCAGTTCTTC. Its protein product is CSVGGRVSYNEQFF.

This chain links TRBV7-9 with TRBJ1-3; 7 nucleotides agree with TRBD1. The CDR3 has 16 residues. J lost 4 bases, V lost 5 bases, and 11 bases had no gene match. Looked up from germline, CDR1 is SEHNR and CDR2 is FQNEAQ (reference sequence). CDR3 residues: CASSQWTGVSGNTIYF. The CDR3 DNA is TGTGCCAGCAGCCAATGGACAGGAGTTTCAGGAAACACCATATATTTT.

This clonotype has at least ten counts. This chain uses TRBV10-3 with TRBJ2-3; D gene unclear. V lost 0 bases and J lost 1, with 5 bases in between. CDR1 ENHRY and CDR2 SYGVKD come from the germline V gene. The CDR3 sequence is 14 residues long. This CDR3 reads CAISESSGTDTQYF. The CDR3 DNA reads TGTGCCATCAGTGAGTCATCGGGCACAGATACGCAGTATTTT.

This clonotype was picked up many times. The chain uses TRBV9 and TRBJ2-3; no definite D call. Trimming stripped 0 bases from V and 3 bases from J, with 14 bases between. Germline V CDR1 and CDR2: SGDLS, YYNGEE. CDR3 length equals 16 residues. In DNA form, the CDR3 reads TGTGCCAGCAGCGTAGTAGGCGACCTGTCGACAGATACGCAGTATTTT. Translating gives CASSVVGDLSTDTQYF.

This clonotype has a count of ten or more. This rearrangement joins TRBV24-1 to TRBJ1-2; tentative D call: TRBD1 (5 bases). The CDR3 totals 12 residues. Per germline, CDR1 KGHDR and CDR2 SFDVKD. The ends were cut back, 7 bases at V and 7 bases at J, with 12 bases in the middle. The CDR3 region is CATRGPVGGYTF. The CDR3 DNA is TGTGCCACCAGGGGACCCGTAGGTGGCTACACCTTC.

This clonotype was counted a few times. The rearrangement uses TRBV7-2 and TRBJ2-5, with TRBD2 matching over 12 bases. Germline V gene data show CDR1 as SGHTA and CDR2 as FQGNSA. This CDR3 is 16 amino acids long. Trimming removed 1 base from V and 6 bases from J; junction bases left unmatched: 6. The CDR3 nucleotides are TGTGCCAGCAGCTTAGGACTAGCGGGAGCGCCCAAGACCCAGTACTTC. This codes for CASSLGLAGAPKTQYF.

The chain uses TRBV29-1 and TRBJ2-3; D might be TRBD2 (5 bases). Trimming removed 5 bases at V and 0 bases at J, with 18 bases between. This CDR3 region has 16 residues. The germline gives CDR1 SQVTM, CDR2 ANQGSEA. The CDR3 coding sequence is TGCAGCGTTCGTGGCGGGCCCTCCCAAAGCACAGATACGCAGTATTTT. Residues: CSVRGGPSQSTDTQYF.

In its sample, this clonotype was seen a few times. The chain combines TRBV29-1 with TRBJ1-2; 9 bases align to TRBD1. Germline V gives CDR1 SQVTM, CDR2 ANQGSEA. After removal of 6 bases from V and 4 bases from J, the junction contained 3 bases not matched to a gene. This CDR3 has 12 residues. CDR3 in amino acids: CSVMGQGYGYTF. Written as DNA, the CDR3 is TGCAGCGTCATGGGACAGGGCTATGGCTACACCTTC.

This clonotype was seen a few times. J is TRBJ1-2 and V is TRBV5-1; D may be TRBD1 (5 bases). V was pared by 5 bases and J by 4 bases, with 15 bases between. Germline V lookup: CDR1 SGHRS, CDR2 YFSETQ. CDR3 size: 14 residues. The CDR3 nucleotides read TGCGCCAGCAGGCCTCTCGACAGAGCCTATGGCTACACCTTC. Residues: CASRPLDRAYGYTF.